This T cell receptor beta chain was documented in a study of blood T cell repertoires in COVID-19. TCRdb keeps only in-frame clones here, not all; method: immunoSEQ multiplex PCR. This table holds 150,000 to 250,000 clones, around 79% found once. Patients at the Seattle site were enrolled during active infection and followed longitudinally. Germline CDR1 reads MNHNY; CDR2 reads SVGAGI (reference sequence). This CDR3 spans 14 amino acids. The J segment lost 4 bases and the V segment lost 6 bases, leaving 8 bases of the junction unmatched. This chain links TRBV6-6 with TRBJ2-7; 8 bases agree with TRBD1. The sample comprised peripheral blood. This clonotype was sampled from a woman in her 40s with COVID-19, enrolled during active disease. CDR3 in amino acids: CASSLAGGIYEQYF. In DNA, the CDR3 is TGTGCCAGCAGCCTGGCAGGGGGCATATACGAGCAGTACTTC.